The 32 T cell receptor beta chains given below trace back to one sample, sequenced in a study of blood T cell repertoires in COVID-19. Clones were sequenced by immunoSEQ multiplex PCR, and TCRdb holds only the in-frame ones, with some missing. The table shows about 240,000 clones, with approximately 86% occurring only once. Specimen: peripheral blood. These receptors all stem from a woman aged 70-85 years with active or convalescent COVID-19.

The chain couples TRBV3-1 (or the pseudogene TRBV3-2) to TRBJ2-1; TRBD1 is a possible D gene (5 bases). CDR1 LGHDT and CDR2 YNNKEL come from the germline V gene (reference sequence). V lost 3 bases, J lost 8 bases, and 20 bases lay in between. The CDR3 is made up of 16 amino acids. CDR3 DNA: TGTGCCAGCAGCCAGCCCTCGGACACAAACCGGGATGAGCAGTTCTTC. Its translation: CASSQPSDTNRDEQFF.

The chain joins TRBV6-5 to TRBJ1-1; 7 bases map to TRBD1. Looked up from germline, CDR1 is MNHEY and CDR2 is SVGAGI. Trimming at V came to 6 bases and at J to 6 bases, leaving 7 bases not matched to a gene. CDR3 length equals 13 residues. The CDR3 nucleotides are TGTGCCAGCAGGAGGGGGCGTCAGGCTGAAGCTTTCTTT. This gives the protein CASRRGRQAEAFF.

V gene TRBV2 combines with J gene TRBJ2-3; weak D call: TRBD1 (6 bases). Trimming left V 11 bases short and J 3 bases short, with 15 bases between. This CDR3 has 13 residues. The germline V gene has CDR1 SNHLY and CDR2 FYNNEI. For the CDR3, the DNA is TGTGCCGGCTCCCGGGACATAACAGATACGCAGTATTTT. Its translation is CAGSRDITDTQYF.

The chain couples TRBV11-3 to TRBJ1-1, with D unresolved. Trimming left V 5 bases short and J 5 bases short, with 12 bases between. There are 13 residues in the CDR3. The V gene's germline CDR1 is SGHNT and CDR2 YENEEA. The CDR3 loop is CASSPVTGTEAFF. The CDR3 bases are TGTGCCAGCAGCCCAGTAACGGGAACTGAAGCTTTCTTT.

The gene calls are TRBV19 and TRBJ2-1; the D gene is possibly TRBD2 (6 bases). Germline values: CDR1 LNHDA, CDR2 SQIVND (reference sequence). Trimming shortened V by 6 bases and J by 9 bases, and 21 bases separated the two germline ends. This CDR3 region has 15 residues. As DNA, the CDR3 is TGTGCCAGTAGACCAACCGGGACTTACGCCAGTGAGCAGTTCTTC. Translation gives CASRPTGTYASEQFF.

V usage is TRBV7-9 and J usage is TRBJ2-1; D remains unclear. The germline V and J ends were trimmed by 4 bases and 10 bases, with 11 bases remaining between them. Germline V gene lookup returns CDR1 SEHNR and CDR2 FQNEAQ (reference sequence). The CDR3 totals 12 residues. The CDR3 region has the DNA TGTGCCAGCAGCTCCGCGGTTGAAGAGCAGTTCTTC. It specifies CASSSAVEEQFF.

The chain carries TRBV12-3 or TRBV12-4 and TRBJ1-1; D gene unclear. Trimming shortened V by 2 bases and J by 3 bases, and 4 bases separated the two germline ends. The CDR3 loop spans 12 amino acids. CDR3 bases: TGTGCCAGCAGTTTACGGGACACTGAAGCTTTCTTT. As protein: CASSLRDTEAFF.

The rearrangement links TRBV15 to TRBJ1-2; D might be TRBD1 (6 bases). This CDR3 has 16 residues. Germline loops: CDR1 LNHNV, CDR2 YYDKDF (reference sequence). V lost 5 bases and J 4 bases, leaving 20 bases between the germline ends. CDR3 coding DNA: TGTGCCACCAGCCCGAACCTGGGGGCCGGGGTCTATGGCTACACCTTC. Translation: CATSPNLGAGVYGYTF.

As DNA, the CDR3 is TGTGCCAGCAGTTACGAGACTAGCGGGACCTACGAGCAGTACTTC. Its translation is CASSYETSGTYEQYF. This chain links TRBV6-5 with TRBJ2-7; 11 bases match TRBD2. The trim removed 2 bases at V and 2 bases at J, leaving 2 bases unmatched. The CDR3 has 15 residues. From germline, CDR1 is MNHEY and CDR2 SVGAGI.

The V call is TRBV3-1 (or the pseudogene TRBV3-2), the J call TRBJ1-4; D not certain. Germline CDR1 LGHDT, CDR2 YNNKEL (reference sequence). V was pared by 5 bases and J by 7 bases, with 5 bases between. The CDR3 length is 11 residues. CDR3 sequence: CASSSSEKLFF. The CDR3 bases are TGTGCCAGCAGCTCTTCTGAAAAACTGTTTTTT.

The chain couples TRBV18 to TRBJ1-4; D ambiguous. V lost 5 bases and J lost 4, with 8 bases in between. Germline V gene sequence: CDR1 KGHSH, CDR2 LQKENI. The CDR3 is 13 residues long. CDR3 DNA sequence: TGTGCCAGCTCAGAGGTTTTTAATGAAAAACTGTTTTTT. This gives the protein CASSEVFNEKLFF.

The rearrangement links TRBV6-2 or TRBV6-3 to TRBJ2-5; 10 nucleotides line up with TRBD2. The CDR3 covers 14 residues. The V and J ends lost 2 bases and 6 bases, in that order; junction bases with no gene match: 3. Germline V gene lookup returns CDR1 MNHEY and CDR2 SVGEGT. The CDR3 reads CASSYTSGAQTQYF. The CDR3 DNA sequence: TGTGCCAGCAGTTACACTAGCGGGGCTCAGACCCAGTACTTC.

The J gene is TRBJ2-1, the V gene TRBV5-4; TRBD2 might be the D (7 bases). This CDR3 contains 13 residues. The germline gives CDR1 SGHNT, CDR2 YYREEE (reference sequence). V shed 4 bases and J shed 14 bases, with 19 bases lying between them. DNA for the CDR3: TGTGCCAGCAGCCAACAAAACTGGGGGGGCAAGTTCTTC. Amino acids: CASSQQNWGGKFF.

The genes are TRBV28 and TRBJ1-2, with D uncertain. V was pared by 2 bases and J by 6 bases, with 7 bases between. The germline V gene has CDR1 MDHEN and CDR2 SYDVKM. The CDR3 contains 12 residues. In nucleotides, the CDR3 is TGTGCCAGCAGTTTAGAACAGAATGGCTACACCTTC. It specifies CASSLEQNGYTF.

The chain carries TRBV9 and TRBJ1-5, with D possibly TRBD1 on 5 matching bases. V was trimmed by 4 bases and J by 2 bases, leaving 13 bases between them. Germline CDR1 reads SGDLS; CDR2 reads YYNGEE. The CDR3 extends over 15 amino acids. The CDR3 region is CASSPGQGGNQPQHF. The CDR3, as DNA: TGTGCCAGCAGCCCAGGGCAAGGGGGCAATCAGCCCCAGCATTTT.

This chain links TRBV3-1 (or the pseudogene TRBV3-2) with TRBJ2-7, with TRBD2 matching over 15 bases. The CDR3 covers 17 residues. CDR1 is LGHDT, CDR2 YNNKEL, per germline (reference sequence). Trimming cost V 3 bases and J 4 bases; bases outside gene matches: 7. CDR3 protein: CASSQRTSGGAGYEQYF. The CDR3 nucleotides are TGTGCCAGCAGCCAGAGGACTAGCGGGGGGGCCGGGTACGAGCAGTACTTC.

The chain has TRBV12-3 or TRBV12-4 and TRBJ2-2; D ambiguous. The V gene lost 1 base and the J gene lost 4 bases, with 4 bases spanning the gap. The CDR3 covers 13 residues. CDR3 nucleotides: TGTGCCAGCAGTTTAGGCGGCACCGGGGAGCTGTTTTTT. It is translated as CASSLGGTGELFF.

The chain links TRBV12-3 or TRBV12-4 to TRBJ2-4; maybe TRBD1 (6 bases). V shed 0 bases and J shed 14 bases, with 11 bases lying between them. This CDR3 contains 12 residues. CDR3 region: CASSLALRGKYF. The DNA for the CDR3 is TGTGCCAGCAGTTTAGCGCTCAGGGGAAAGTACTTC.

This clone appeared once. V is TRBV9 and J is TRBJ2-3; 8 bases match TRBD2. The CDR3 covers 15 residues. CDR1 and CDR2 from the germline V gene are SGDLS and YYNGEE. V lost 4 bases and J lost 0; bases outside the gene matches: 4. CDR3 nucleotide sequence: TGTGCCAGCAGCCCTCGGGAGGGTAGCACAGATACGCAGTATTTT. Its translation is CASSPREGSTDTQYF.

The chain links TRBV7-8 to TRBJ2-1; TRBD2 might be the D (5 bases). Per germline, CDR1 SGHVS and CDR2 FQNEAQ. Trimming took off 1 base at V and 4 bases at J, with 14 bases between the two ends. The CDR3 extends over 16 amino acids. CDR3 DNA sequence: TGTGCCAGCAGCTTAGTAGTTTTCGGCGGGTACAATGAGCAGTTCTTC. Protein: CASSLVVFGGYNEQFF.

CDR3 amino acids: CASSSTGLIQPQHF. Here the CDR3 DNA reads TGTGCCAGCTCATCCACAGGGTTGATTCAGCCCCAGCATTTT. This chain connects TRBV18 to TRBJ1-5, with a possible D match to TRBD1 (6 bases). The CDR3 covers 14 residues. The ends were cut back, 5 bases at V and 6 bases at J, with 14 bases in the middle. The germline gives CDR1 KGHSH, CDR2 LQKENI.

This chain uses TRBV12-3 or TRBV12-4 with TRBJ2-2, with D unresolved. Trimming removed 6 bases at V and 3 bases at J, with 5 bases between. The CDR3 is 12 residues long. CDR3 protein: CASSNYTGELFF. In DNA form, the CDR3 reads TGTGCCAGCAGCAATTACACCGGGGAGCTGTTTTTT.

This clone has only a few counts. This chain connects TRBV7-2 to TRBJ2-7; 8 positions match TRBD2. Germline CDR1 reads SGHTA; CDR2 reads FQGNSA. This CDR3 contains 13 residues. Losses at the gene ends were 7 bases for V and 4 bases for J; bases not matched to a gene: 6. CDR3 nucleotide sequence: TGTGCCAGCACCCCGGGGGGGCCATACGAGCAGTACTTC. As protein: CASTPGGPYEQYF.

V and J are TRBV3-1 (or the pseudogene TRBV3-2) and TRBJ1-3; a weak D match, TRBD1 (5 bases). The germline gives CDR1 LGHDT, CDR2 YNNKEL (reference sequence). V lost 4 bases and J 1 base, leaving 14 bases between the germline ends. The CDR3 totals 16 residues. CDR3 in amino acids: CASSRGGSGSGNTIYF. The CDR3, as DNA: TGTGCCAGCAGCCGGGGTGGTTCAGGGTCTGGAAACACCATATATTTT.

The V and J genes are TRBV24-1 and TRBJ2-1; 8 bases fit TRBD1. The CDR3 is 14 amino acids. Germline V gene data show CDR1 as KGHDR and CDR2 as SFDVKD. With V trimmed by 5 bases and J by 13 bases, 12 bases remained unmatched. CDR3 DNA sequence: TGTGCCACCAGTGGTGGGACAGGCTTTTTAGGACAGTTCTTC. It is translated as CATSGGTGFLGQFF.

This chain links TRBV5-4 with TRBJ2-7, with 11 bases identical to TRBD1. The ends lost 4 bases at V and 9 bases at J; junction bases unmatched: 9. CDR3 length equals 14 residues. From germline, CDR1 is SGHNT and CDR2 YYREEE (reference sequence). The CDR3, as DNA: TGTGCCAGCAGCGTGCCGGGACAGGGGGAAGTGCAGTACTTC. It translates to CASSVPGQGEVQYF.

CDR3 protein: CASTYDRTTYNEQFF. CDR3 DNA sequence: TGTGCCAGCACCTACGACAGGACAACCTACAATGAGCAGTTCTTC. The rearrangement links TRBV5-6 to TRBJ2-1, with a possible D match to TRBD1 (6 bases). The CDR3 is made up of 15 amino acids. V lost 6 bases to trimming and J lost 2 bases, with 15 bases between them. CDR1 is SGHDT and CDR2 is YYEEEE in the germline V gene.

The CDR3 sequence is CASSLLQGNTEAFF. DNA for the CDR3: TGTGCCAGCAGCTTGTTACAGGGGAACACTGAAGCTTTCTTT. The chain recombines TRBV7-9 with TRBJ1-1, with D perhaps TRBD1 (6 bases). The ends were cut back, 3 bases at V and 1 base at J, with 9 bases in the middle. The CDR3 is 14 residues long. From germline, CDR1 is SEHNR and CDR2 FQNEAQ (reference sequence).

The genes are TRBV27 and TRBJ2-7; TRBD2 agrees at 8 bases. CDR1 is MNHEY, CDR2 SMNVEV, per germline (reference sequence). V shed 5 bases, J shed 2 bases, and the junction held 8 bases outside the gene matches. The CDR3 has 15 amino acids. The CDR3 region is CASSAAGGAAYEQYF. The CDR3 nucleotides read TGTGCCAGCAGTGCGGCCGGGGGGGCTGCCTACGAGCAGTACTTC.

This chain links TRBV19 with TRBJ1-4, with TRBD1 matching over 9 bases. This CDR3 contains 16 residues. The trim removed 4 bases at V and 3 bases at J, leaving 6 bases unmatched. The germline CDR1 and CDR2 sequences are LNHDA and SQIVND (reference sequence). For the CDR3, the DNA is TGTGCCAGTAGTACGACGGGACAGGGTTCTAATGAAAAACTGTTTTTT. Translated, it gives CASSTTGQGSNEKLFF.

The chain employs TRBV19 and TRBJ1-1; 7 bases agree with TRBD1. Trimming at V came to 8 bases and at J to 3 bases, leaving 9 bases not matched to a gene. The CDR3 covers 14 residues. The germline CDR1 and CDR2 sequences are LNHDA and SQIVND (reference sequence). CDR3 in amino acids: CASYETGRDTEAFF. CDR3 in DNA: TGTGCCAGTTACGAGACAGGGCGGGACACTGAAGCTTTCTTT. The variable domain in full, completed from reference TRBV19 and TRBJ1-1, reads DGGITQSPKYLFRKEGQNVTLSCEQNLNHDAMYWYRQDPGQGLRLIYYSQIVNDFQKGDIAEGYSVSREKKESFPLTVTSAQKNPTAFYLCASYETGRDTEAFFGQGTRLTVV.

The V gene is TRBV15, the J gene TRBJ1-5; 7 nucleotides line up with TRBD1. Unmatched junction bases numbered 5, after V lost 6 bases and J lost 6 bases. The germline V gene encodes CDR1 LNHNV and CDR2 YYDKDF (reference sequence). CDR3 length: 13 residues. DNA of the CDR3: TGTGCCACCAGTCTGGGACAGCGTCAGCCCCAGCATTTT. Translation: CATSLGQRQPQHF. Full variable domain (rest looked up from reference TRBV15 and TRBJ1-5): DAMVIQNPRYQVTQFGKPVTLSCSQTLNHNVMYWYQQKSSQAPKLLFHYYDKDFNNEADTPDNFQSRRPNTSFCFLDIRSPGLGDTAMYLCATSLGQRQPQHFGDGTRLSIL.